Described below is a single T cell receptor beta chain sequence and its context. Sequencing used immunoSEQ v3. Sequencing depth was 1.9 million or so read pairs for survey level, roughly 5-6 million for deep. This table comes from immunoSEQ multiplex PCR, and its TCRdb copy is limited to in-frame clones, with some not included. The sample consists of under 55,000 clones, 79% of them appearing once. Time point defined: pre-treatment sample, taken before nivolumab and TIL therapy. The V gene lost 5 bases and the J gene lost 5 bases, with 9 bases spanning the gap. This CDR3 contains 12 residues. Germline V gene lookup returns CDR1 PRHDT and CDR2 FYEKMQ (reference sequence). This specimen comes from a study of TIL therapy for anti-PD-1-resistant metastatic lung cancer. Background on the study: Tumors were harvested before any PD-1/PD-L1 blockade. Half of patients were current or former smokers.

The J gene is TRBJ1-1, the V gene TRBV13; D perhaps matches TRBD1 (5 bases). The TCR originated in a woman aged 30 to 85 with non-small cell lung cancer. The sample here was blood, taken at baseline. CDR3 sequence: CASSTGGTEAFF. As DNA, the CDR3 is TGTGCCAGCAGCACGGGGGGTACTGAAGCTTTCTTT.